What follows describes a single T cell receptor (beta chain). Everyone who took part was about 18 to 89 years old, and they came from about 25 US areas. Participant-given clinical history determined each cohort assignment. Cohort 3 recovery required two negative PCRs, clearance, or symptom resolution. These data belong to a study of blood T cell repertoires in COVID-19. Looking at the study overall: PBMCs, B-cell-depleted T cells, or T cells were the source of the cDNA or gDNA that made up the material.

Libraries were prepared by immunoSEQ multiplex PCR; TCRdb keeps only in-frame clonotypes and omits some of them. Found here are a few hundred thousand clones, 85% to 90% of them singletons; the top ten hold around 1.7%. The CDR3 sequence is 15 residues long. Deletions cut 0 bases from V and 3 bases from J, with 9 bases between. CDR1 and CDR2 from the germline V gene are SGDLS and YYNGEE. This receptor was identified in a woman in her 30s who had recovered from COVID-19. Material for sequencing was PBMCs or T cells enriched from blood (not recorded which). The V and J genes are TRBV9 and TRBJ2-2; D is perhaps TRBD1 (5 bases). The CDR3 loop is CASSVGGRDTGELFF. In DNA form, the CDR3 reads TGTGCCAGCAGCGTAGGGGGCAGGGACACCGGGGAGCTGTTTTTT.